This T cell receptor beta chain originates from a study of naive and memory T cell subsets. Two oligonucleotides, mixed equimolar, formed the beta constant-region primer covering TRBC1 and TRBC2. Nested alpha and beta constant-region primers with the SP2 primer drove four PCR rounds on ligated cDNA. TCRdb ran MiXCR on the UMI-ligation and nested PCR reads and lists one entry per CDR3 protein. This repertoire shows roughly 100,000 distinct CDR3 sequences, about 11% found once; its top ten account for over 0.11%. This clonotype was picked up many times. Its target is unknown. CDR1 is MNHEY, CDR2 SMNVEV, per germline (reference sequence). V was trimmed by 3 bases and J by 7 bases, leaving 15 bases between them. This CDR3 is 15 amino acids long. Study results and caveats: TCR counts from RNA may reflect activation-linked expression changes. Naive repertoires, especially CD8, held a few larger clonotypes, possibly memory cells re-expressing CD45RA.

The sequenced sample consisted of naive CD4+ T cells from blood. V usage is TRBV27 and J usage is TRBJ1-4; tentatively, D is TRBD1 (6 bases). This TCR derives from a human donor in good health. The CDR3 DNA is TGTGCCAGCAGTTTTAGAGTACAGGGTGGTGAAAAACTGTTTTTT. Translation: CASSFRVQGGEKLFF.